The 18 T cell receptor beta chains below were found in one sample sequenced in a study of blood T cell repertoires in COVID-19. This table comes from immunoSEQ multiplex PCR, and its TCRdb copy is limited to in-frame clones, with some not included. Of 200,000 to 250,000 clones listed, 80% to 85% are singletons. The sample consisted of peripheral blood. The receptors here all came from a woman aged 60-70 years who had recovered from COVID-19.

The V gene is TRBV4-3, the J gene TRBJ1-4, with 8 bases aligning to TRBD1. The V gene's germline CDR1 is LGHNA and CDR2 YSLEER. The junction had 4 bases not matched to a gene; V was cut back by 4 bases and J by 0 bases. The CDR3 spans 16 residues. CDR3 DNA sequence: TGCGCCAGCAGCCGGGGACAGGATCCAACTAATGAAAAACTGTTTTTT. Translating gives CASSRGQDPTNEKLFF.

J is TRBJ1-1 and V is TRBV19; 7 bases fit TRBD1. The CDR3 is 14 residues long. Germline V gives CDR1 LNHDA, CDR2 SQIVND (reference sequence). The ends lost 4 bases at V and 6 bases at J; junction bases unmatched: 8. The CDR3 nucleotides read TGTGCCAGTAGTAAGCCGGACAGGTTCGCTGAAGCTTTCTTT. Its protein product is CASSKPDRFAEAFF.

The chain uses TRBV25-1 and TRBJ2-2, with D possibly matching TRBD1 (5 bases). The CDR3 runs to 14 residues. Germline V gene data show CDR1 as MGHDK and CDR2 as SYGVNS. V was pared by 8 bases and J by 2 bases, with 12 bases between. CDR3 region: CASLDRSNTGELFF. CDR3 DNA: TGTGCCAGCCTTGACAGATCAAACACCGGGGAGCTGTTTTTT.

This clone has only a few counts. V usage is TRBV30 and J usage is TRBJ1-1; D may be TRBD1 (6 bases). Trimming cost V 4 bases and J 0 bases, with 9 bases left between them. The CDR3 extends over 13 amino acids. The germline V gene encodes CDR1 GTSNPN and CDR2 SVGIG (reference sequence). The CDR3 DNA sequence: TGTGCCTGGATGGGACACCTGAACACTGAAGCTTTCTTT. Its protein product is CAWMGHLNTEAFF.

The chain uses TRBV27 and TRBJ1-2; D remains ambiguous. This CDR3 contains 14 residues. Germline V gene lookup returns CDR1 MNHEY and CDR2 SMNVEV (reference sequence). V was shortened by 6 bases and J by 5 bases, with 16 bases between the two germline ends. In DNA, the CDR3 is TGTGCCAGCAGCCCATACGGGTCTACTTATGGCTACACCTTC. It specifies CASSPYGSTYGYTF.

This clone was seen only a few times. The CDR3 nucleotides read TGTGCCAGTAGGTCTCACCCCAACACGGAGGGGGAGACCCAGTACTTC. This sequence encodes CASRSHPNTEGETQYF. This sequence joins TRBV19 and TRBJ2-5; D is possibly TRBD2 (6 bases). Trimming left V 6 bases short and J 5 bases short, with 22 bases between. Germline V gives CDR1 LNHDA, CDR2 SQIVND (reference sequence). The CDR3 is 16 residues long.

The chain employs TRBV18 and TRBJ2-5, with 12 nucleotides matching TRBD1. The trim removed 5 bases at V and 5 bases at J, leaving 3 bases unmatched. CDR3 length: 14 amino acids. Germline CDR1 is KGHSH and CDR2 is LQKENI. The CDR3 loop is CASSGTGGIETQYF. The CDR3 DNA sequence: TGTGCCAGCTCAGGGACAGGGGGCATCGAGACCCAGTACTTC.

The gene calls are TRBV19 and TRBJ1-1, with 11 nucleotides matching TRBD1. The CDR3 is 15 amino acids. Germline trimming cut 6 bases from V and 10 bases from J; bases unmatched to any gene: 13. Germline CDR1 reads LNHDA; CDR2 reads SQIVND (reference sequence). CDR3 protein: CASRTGTGGPEGAFF. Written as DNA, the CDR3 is TGTGCCAGTAGAACCGGGACAGGGGGTCCAGAAGGAGCTTTCTTT.

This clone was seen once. In nucleotides, the CDR3 is TGTGCCAGCAGCGATCCGGGACAATACTACGAGCAGTACTTC. It codes for CASSDPGQYYEQYF. The chain links TRBV6-5 to TRBJ2-7, with a possible D match to TRBD1 (6 bases). The CDR3 is 14 residues long. The germline CDR1 and CDR2 sequences are MNHEY and SVGAGI. Trimming shortened V by 6 bases and J by 3 bases, and 15 bases separated the two germline ends.

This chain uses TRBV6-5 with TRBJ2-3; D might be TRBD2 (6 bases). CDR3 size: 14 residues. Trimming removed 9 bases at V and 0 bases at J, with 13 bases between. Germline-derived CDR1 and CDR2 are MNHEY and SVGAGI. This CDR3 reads CASTGASSTDTQYF. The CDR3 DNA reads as TGTGCCAGTACGGGAGCGTCTAGCACAGATACGCAGTATTTT.

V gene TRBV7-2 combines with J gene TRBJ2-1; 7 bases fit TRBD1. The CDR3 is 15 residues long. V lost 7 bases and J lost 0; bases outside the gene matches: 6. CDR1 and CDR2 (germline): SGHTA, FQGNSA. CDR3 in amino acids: CASMGQLNSYNEQFF. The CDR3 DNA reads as TGTGCCAGCATGGGACAGCTCAACTCCTACAATGAGCAGTTCTTC. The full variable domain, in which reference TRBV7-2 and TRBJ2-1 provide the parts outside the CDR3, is GAGVSQSPSNKVTEKGKDVELRCDPISGHTALYWYRQSLGQGLEFLIYFQGNSAPDKSGLPSDRFSAERTGGSVSTLTIQRTQQEDSAVYLCASMGQLNSYNEQFFGPGTRLTVL.

The CDR3 loop is CASRERTGQGAYEQYF. CDR3 in DNA: TGTGCCAGCCGAGAAAGAACGGGACAGGGGGCCTACGAGCAGTACTTC. This chain uses TRBV2 with TRBJ2-7, with 11 bases fitting TRBD1. V dropped 8 bases and J dropped 2; count of bases not matched to a gene: 11. The CDR3 is 16 residues long. Germline-derived CDR1 and CDR2 are SNHLY and FYNNEI.

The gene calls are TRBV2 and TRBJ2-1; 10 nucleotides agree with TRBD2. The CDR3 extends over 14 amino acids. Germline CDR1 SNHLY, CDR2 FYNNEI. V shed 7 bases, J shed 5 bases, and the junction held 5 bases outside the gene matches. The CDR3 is CASTSGGENNEQFF. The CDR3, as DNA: TGTGCCAGCACCAGCGGGGGGGAAAACAATGAGCAGTTCTTC.

DNA for the CDR3: TGTGCCAGCAGCTTGGGGGCAGGGAAAGACACTGAAGCTTTCTTT. This encodes CASSLGAGKDTEAFF. This chain uses TRBV5-4 with TRBJ1-1; a weak D match, TRBD1 (5 bases). This CDR3 has 15 amino acids. Germline V gene lookup returns CDR1 SGHNT and CDR2 YYREEE (reference sequence). V was shortened by 0 bases and J by 3 bases, with 12 bases between the two germline ends.

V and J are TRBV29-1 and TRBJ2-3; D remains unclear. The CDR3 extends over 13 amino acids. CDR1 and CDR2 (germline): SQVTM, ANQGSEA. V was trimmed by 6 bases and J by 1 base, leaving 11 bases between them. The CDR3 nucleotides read TGCAGCGTGAGGTGGGTCGGCACAGATACGCAGTATTTT. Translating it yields CSVRWVGTDTQYF.

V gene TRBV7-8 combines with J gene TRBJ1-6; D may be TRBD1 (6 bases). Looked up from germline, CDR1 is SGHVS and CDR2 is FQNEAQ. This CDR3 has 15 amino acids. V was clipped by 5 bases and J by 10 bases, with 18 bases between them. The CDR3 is CASSDIGGAESPLHF. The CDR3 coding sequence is TGTGCCAGCAGCGACATTGGGGGCGCAGAGTCACCCCTCCACTTT. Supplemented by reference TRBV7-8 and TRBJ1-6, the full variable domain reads GAGVSQSPRYKVAKRGQDVALRCDPISGHVSLFWYQQALGQGPEFLTYFQNEAQLDKSGLPSDRFFAERPEGSVSTLKIQRTQQEDSAVYLCASSDIGGAESPLHFGNGTRLTVT.

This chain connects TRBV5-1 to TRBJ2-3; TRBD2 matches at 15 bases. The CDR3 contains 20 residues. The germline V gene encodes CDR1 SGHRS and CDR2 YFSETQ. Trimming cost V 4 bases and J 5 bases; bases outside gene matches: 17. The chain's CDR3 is CASSEGLAGGAIGLQDTQYF. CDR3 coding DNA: TGCGCCAGCAGCGAGGGACTAGCGGGGGGCGCCATAGGTTTGCAAGATACGCAGTATTTT.

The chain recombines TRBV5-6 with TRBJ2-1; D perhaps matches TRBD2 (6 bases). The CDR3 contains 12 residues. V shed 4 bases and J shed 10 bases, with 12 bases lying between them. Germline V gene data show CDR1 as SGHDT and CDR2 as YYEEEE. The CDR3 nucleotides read TGTGCCAGCAGCCGTGGGAGGAACGAGCAGTTCTTC. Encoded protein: CASSRGRNEQFF.